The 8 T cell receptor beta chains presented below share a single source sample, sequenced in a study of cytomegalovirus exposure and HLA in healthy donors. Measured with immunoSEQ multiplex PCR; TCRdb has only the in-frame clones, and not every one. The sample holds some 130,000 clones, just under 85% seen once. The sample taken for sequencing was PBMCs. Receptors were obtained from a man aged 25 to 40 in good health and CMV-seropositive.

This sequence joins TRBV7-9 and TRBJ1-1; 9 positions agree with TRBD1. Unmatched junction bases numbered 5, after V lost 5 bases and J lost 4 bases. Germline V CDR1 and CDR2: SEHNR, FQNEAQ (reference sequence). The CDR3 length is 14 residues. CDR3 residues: CASSPKTGGTEAFF. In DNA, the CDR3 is TGTGCCAGCAGCCCCAAGACAGGGGGCACTGAAGCTTTCTTT.

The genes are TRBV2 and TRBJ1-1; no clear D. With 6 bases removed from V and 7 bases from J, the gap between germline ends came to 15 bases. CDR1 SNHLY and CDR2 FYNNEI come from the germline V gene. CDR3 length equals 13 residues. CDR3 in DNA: TGTGCCAGCAGAGCCAGGACTTCTGGTGAAGCTTTCTTT. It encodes CASRARTSGEAFF.

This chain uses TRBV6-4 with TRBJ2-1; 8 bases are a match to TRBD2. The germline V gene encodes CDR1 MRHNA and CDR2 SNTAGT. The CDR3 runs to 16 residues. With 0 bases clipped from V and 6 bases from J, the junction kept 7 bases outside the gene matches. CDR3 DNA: TGTGCCAGCAGTGACTCAATGGCTAGCGGGTTCAATGAGCAGTTCTTC. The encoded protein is CASSDSMASGFNEQFF.

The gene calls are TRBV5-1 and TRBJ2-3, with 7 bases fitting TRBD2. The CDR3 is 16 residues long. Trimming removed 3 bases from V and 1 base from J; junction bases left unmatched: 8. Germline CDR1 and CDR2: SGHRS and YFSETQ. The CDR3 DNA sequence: TGCGCCAGCAGCTCTAAACCTACTAGCGGCACAGATACGCAGTATTTT. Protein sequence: CASSSKPTSGTDTQYF.

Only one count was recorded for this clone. The CDR3: CASSVGQGLLGETQYF. The CDR3 coding sequence is TGTGCCAGCAGCGTAGGACAGGGATTGTTGGGAGAGACCCAGTACTTC. The chain joins TRBV9 to TRBJ2-5, with 7 bases matching TRBD1. The CDR3 covers 16 residues. CDR1 and CDR2 from the germline V gene are SGDLS and YYNGEE. The trim removed 0 bases at V and 4 bases at J, leaving 9 bases unmatched.

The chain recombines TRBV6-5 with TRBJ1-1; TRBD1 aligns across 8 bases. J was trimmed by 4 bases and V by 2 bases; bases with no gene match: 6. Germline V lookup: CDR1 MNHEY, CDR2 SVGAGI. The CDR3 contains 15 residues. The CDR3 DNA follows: TGTGCCAGCAGTTACGGCAGGGGGCCTGTCACTGAAGCTTTCTTT. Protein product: CASSYGRGPVTEAFF.

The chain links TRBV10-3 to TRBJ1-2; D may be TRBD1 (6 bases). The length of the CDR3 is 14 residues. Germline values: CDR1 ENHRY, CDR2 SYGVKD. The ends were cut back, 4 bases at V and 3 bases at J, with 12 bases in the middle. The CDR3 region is CAISVGGGDYGYTF. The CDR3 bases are TGTGCCATCAGTGTGGGAGGGGGAGACTATGGCTACACCTTC.

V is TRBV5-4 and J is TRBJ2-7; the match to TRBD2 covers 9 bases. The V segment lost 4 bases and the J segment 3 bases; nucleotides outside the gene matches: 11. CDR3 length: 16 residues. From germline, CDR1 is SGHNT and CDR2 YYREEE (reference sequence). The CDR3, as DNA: TGTGCCAGCAGCCTGCGTCGGACTAGCGACGACTACGAGCAGTACTTC. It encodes CASSLRRTSDDYEQYF.